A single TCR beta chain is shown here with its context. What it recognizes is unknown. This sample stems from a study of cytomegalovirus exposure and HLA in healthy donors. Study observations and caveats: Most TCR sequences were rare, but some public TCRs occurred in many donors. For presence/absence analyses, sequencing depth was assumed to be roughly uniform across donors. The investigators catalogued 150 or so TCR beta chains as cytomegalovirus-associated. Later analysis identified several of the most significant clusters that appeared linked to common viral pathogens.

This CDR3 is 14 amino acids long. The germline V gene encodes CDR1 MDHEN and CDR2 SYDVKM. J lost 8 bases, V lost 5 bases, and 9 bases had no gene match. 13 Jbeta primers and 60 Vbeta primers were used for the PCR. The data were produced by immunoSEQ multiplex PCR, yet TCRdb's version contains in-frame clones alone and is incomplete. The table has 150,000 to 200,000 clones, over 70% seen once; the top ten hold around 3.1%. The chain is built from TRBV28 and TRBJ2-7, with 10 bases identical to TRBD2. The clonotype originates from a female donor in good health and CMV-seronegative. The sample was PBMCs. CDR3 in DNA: TGTGCCAGCAGTACGGGACTAGCGAGAAGAAAGCAGTACTTC. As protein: CASSTGLARRKQYF.